This T cell receptor (beta chain) was captured in a study of regulatory T cells in long-lasting Graves disease. The V end was cut by 7 bases, the J end by 3 bases, with 13 bases between. CDR3 length equals 14 residues. Per the germline V gene, CDR1 is MDHEN and CDR2 is SYDVKM. This clonotype has more than one count but fewer than ten. The time point: newly diagnosed GD, antithyroid drugs for less than 3 months. The TCR library used RNA extracted from PBMCs. Investigators prepared the TCR beta libraries by applying iRepertoire HTBI primers and Arm-PCR of CDR3 regions. TCRdb analysed the multiplex PCR reads with MiXCR anew, one entry per CDR3 protein. The sample has more than 450,000 distinct CDR3 sequences; roughly 16% are singletons. These data were also filed under a second study, of T cells in Graves' hyperthyroidism and ophthalmopathy.

This sequence was found in a man aged 40-50 years with Graves disease. This specimen consisted of peripheral blood mononuclear cells (PBMCs), obtained at new diagnosis, from a patient treated with antithyroid drugs. The rearrangement links TRBV28 to TRBJ1-3; D is possibly TRBD1 (6 bases). The CDR3 spells CASIGGTFGNTIYF. The CDR3 DNA is TGTGCCAGCATCGGCGGGACATTTGGAAACACCATATATTTT.